A selection of T cell receptor beta chains follows, all from one sample in a study of human T cells and chemical hapten exposure. TCRdb reanalysed the RACE reads using MiXCR and keeps one entry per CDR3 protein. The table lists 120,000 to 150,000 distinct CDR3 sequences, approximately 12% of them singletons. Specimen: whole blood, collected in connection with sensitization to the hapten diphenylcyclopropenone (DPC). The receptor set was obtained from a woman in her forties or fifties with alopecia areata. Some clones in this sample may be carry-over from other donors' samples. Both conserved end residues are part of each CDR3. A D gene is named only where the DNA matches it firmly. Clone size is given for some rows only: seen once, a few or many times, or a class if the clone is expanded.

clone_size	v_call	d_call	j_call	cdr3_aa	cdr3_nt
many	TRBV18	.	TRBJ2-1	CASSPPFRGRGGNEQFF	TGTGCCAGCTCACCACCGTTCCGCGGGAGAGGGGGCAATGAGCAGTTCTTC
few	TRBV12-3/TRBV12-4	.	TRBJ2-1	CASSGTARDEQFF	TGTGCCAGCAGTGGGACTGCCCGTGATGAGCAGTTCTTC
many	TRBV3-1	TRBD1	TRBJ2-4	CASSPGTVVAKNIQYF	TGTGCCAGCAGCCCGGGGACAGTGGTAGCCAAAAACATTCAGTACTTC
.	TRBV7-2	.	TRBJ1-3	CASSLAPGPIVGNTIYF	TGTGCCAGCAGCTTAGCCCCGGGACCGATAGTTGGAAACACCATATATTTT
.	TRBV5-1	TRBD1	TRBJ2-3	CASSFRTGGSTDTQYF	TGCGCCAGCAGCTTCCGGACAGGGGGTAGCACAGATACGCAGTATTTT
.	TRBV29-1	TRBD1	TRBJ2-7	CSVAGQGRSYEQYF	TGCAGCGTTGCAGGACAGGGTCGTAGTTACGAGCAGTACTTC
many	TRBV25-1	.	TRBJ2-7	CASSESIGVREQYF	TGTGCCAGCAGCGAAAGTATAGGGGTGAGAGAGCAGTACTTC
.	TRBV7-9	TRBD2	TRBJ2-7	CASSPGLAGPSSEQYF	TGTGCCAGCAGCCCGGGACTAGCGGGTCCTTCTTCTGAGCAGTACTTC
many	TRBV11-2	TRBD1	TRBJ2-1	CASSAGTGLRNEQFF	TGTGCCAGCAGCGCGGGGACAGGCTTACGCAATGAGCAGTTCTTC
few	TRBV12-3/TRBV12-4	.	TRBJ2-7	CASSPGVREQYF	TGTGCCAGCAGTCCCGGGGTTCGGGAGCAGTACTTC
many	TRBV27	TRBD2	TRBJ2-1	CASTQTSSYNEQFF	TGTGCCAGCACCCAGACTAGCAGCTACAATGAGCAGTTCTTC
few	TRBV11-2	TRBD2	TRBJ2-1	CASSLAASGGRNEQFF	TGTGCCAGCAGCTTAGCCGCATCGGGCGGGAGAAATGAGCAGTTCTTC
many	TRBV6-4	TRBD1	TRBJ1-1	CASGRGKGTEAFF	TGTGCCAGCGGCAGGGGGAAGGGCACTGAAGCTTTCTTT
.	TRBV20-1	.	TRBJ2-7	CSASSGLGGYEQYF	TGCAGTGCTAGTTCGGGGCTGGGGGGCTACGAGCAGTACTTC
many	TRBV9	.	TRBJ2-3	CASSVGGSRTDTQYF	TGTGCCAGCAGCGTTGGGGGGAGCCGCACAGATACGCAGTATTTT
few	TRBV6-2/TRBV6-3	.	TRBJ1-5	CASSYSGGGLNQPQHF	TGTGCCAGCAGTTACTCCGGGGGGGGCCTCAATCAGCCCCAGCATTTT
few	TRBV7-2	TRBD1	TRBJ1-5	CASSLPGQSSQPQHF	TGTGCCAGCAGCTTACCGGGACAGAGCTCTCAGCCCCAGCATTTT
many	TRBV6-5	.	TRBJ2-5	CASSYVTATRKGPRETQYF	TGTGCCAGCAGTTACGTAACCGCTACCCGTAAGGGGCCCAGGGAGACCCAGTACTTC
many	TRBV7-9	TRBD1	TRBJ1-1	CASSAHRGPVPNTEAFF	TGTGCCAGCAGCGCTCACAGGGGCCCAGTCCCGAACACTGAAGCTTTCTTT
many	TRBV7-2	TRBD1	TRBJ1-2	CASSLGTGGPGGYTF	TGTGCCAGCAGCTTAGGGACAGGGGGCCCAGGGGGCTACACCTTC
many	TRBV20-1	TRBD1	TRBJ1-4	CSARDQGASNEKLFF	TGCAGTGCTAGAGATCAGGGGGCCTCTAATGAAAAACTGTTTTTT
few	TRBV12-3/TRBV12-4	TRBD1	TRBJ1-2	CASSPSPGQARWGYTF	TGTGCCAGCAGCCCCTCTCCGGGACAGGCGCGGTGGGGCTACACCTTC
many	TRBV29-1	TRBD1	TRBJ1-2	CSVRTGPNYGYTF	TGCAGCGTTAGGACAGGACCGAACTATGGCTACACCTTC
many	TRBV20-1	TRBD2	TRBJ2-7	CSARPRGGAGGPHEQYF	TGCAGTGCTAGACCCCGGGGTGGAGCGGGAGGGCCCCACGAGCAGTACTTC
few	TRBV7-2	TRBD1	TRBJ1-4	CASSLARGTNEKLFF	TGTGCCAGCAGCTTAGCCAGGGGGACTAATGAAAAACTGTTTTTT
.	TRBV29-1	.	TRBJ2-7	CSVEMQTNGQYF	TGCAGCGTTGAAATGCAGACCAATGGGCAGTACTTC
many	TRBV12-3/TRBV12-4	.	TRBJ1-2	CASSNDRNYGYTF	TGTGCCAGCAGTAACGACAGAAACTATGGCTACACCTTC
few	TRBV6-6	.	TRBJ1-5	CASRPSGTGLQPQHF	TGTGCCAGCCGCCCTTCCGGAACAGGGCTTCAGCCCCAGCATTTT
.	TRBV27	TRBD2	TRBJ2-1	CASSSPSGRYNEQFF	TGTGCCAGCAGTTCCCCTAGCGGGAGGTACAATGAGCAGTTCTTC
.	TRBV4-3	.	TRBJ2-1	CASSQAGRGYNEQFF	TGCGCCAGCAGCCAAGCGGGTCGGGGATACAATGAGCAGTTCTTC
.	TRBV6-5	TRBD1	TRBJ1-3	CASSYSDRAGNTIYF	TGTGCCAGCAGTTACTCTGACAGGGCTGGAAACACCATATATTTT
.	TRBV6-5	TRBD1	TRBJ2-3	CASSLQGSTDTQYF	TGTGCCAGCAGTTTACAGGGGAGCACAGATACGCAGTATTTT
few	TRBV11-3	.	TRBJ1-2	CASSFSLVGYGYTF	TGTGCCAGCAGCTTCTCCCTTGTGGGCTATGGCTACACCTTC
few	TRBV7-2	TRBD1	TRBJ1-2	CASSLATGTAYGYTF	TGTGCCAGCAGCTTAGCAACCGGGACAGCCTATGGCTACACCTTC
few	TRBV7-9	.	TRBJ2-1	CASSPDSNNEQFF	TGTGCCAGCAGCCCCGACTCCAACAATGAGCAGTTCTTC
few	TRBV10-1	.	TRBJ2-3	CASSDGLTDTQYF	TGCGCCAGCAGTGATGGGCTCACAGATACGCAGTATTTT
.	TRBV6-2/TRBV6-3	TRBD2	TRBJ2-3	CASRLAGGTDTQYF	TGTGCCAGCAGACTAGCGGGGGGCACAGATACGCAGTATTTT
.	TRBV27	.	TRBJ1-5	CASSFRNSQPQHF	TGTGCCAGCAGTTTTCGTAACAGTCAGCCCCAGCATTTT
.	TRBV2	.	TRBJ2-5	CASSVAITFQETQYF	TGTGCCAGCAGTGTGGCAATTACCTTTCAAGAGACCCAGTACTTC
many	TRBV7-6	.	TRBJ2-1	CASSPSASSYNEQFF	TGTGCCAGCAGCCCTTCGGCGAGCTCCTACAATGAGCAGTTCTTC
.	TRBV10-2	TRBD2	TRBJ2-7	CATGAGGGLQYF	TGCGCCACCGGAGCGGGGGGCGGCTTGCAGTACTTC
many	TRBV6-2/TRBV6-3	TRBD2	TRBJ2-3	CASSRTSGRGDTQYF	TGTGCCAGCAGTCGAACTAGCGGGAGGGGAGATACGCAGTATTTT
few	TRBV7-9	.	TRBJ1-2	CASKEGGGNYGYTF	TGTGCCAGCAAGGAAGGAGGAGGAAACTATGGCTACACCTTC
many	TRBV14	.	TRBJ2-5	CASRRQGGTQYF	TGTGCCAGCAGAAGACAGGGAGGGACCCAGTACTTC
.	TRBV29-1	TRBD1	TRBJ1-6	CSVGQGYNSPLHF	TGCAGCGTTGGACAGGGGTATAATTCACCCCTCCACTTT
.	TRBV20-1	TRBD1	TRBJ2-7	CSVTGQGASYEQYF	TGCAGTGTTACCGGACAGGGGGCCTCCTACGAGCAGTACTTC
few	TRBV6-2/TRBV6-3	.	TRBJ2-4	CASSPPRGALAKNIQYF	TGTGCCAGCAGTCCGCCCAGGGGAGCCCTAGCCAAAAACATTCAGTACTTC
.	TRBV27	.	TRBJ2-4	CATKGRDKNIQYF	TGTGCCACCAAGGGGAGAGACAAAAACATTCAGTACTTC
few	TRBV20-1	TRBD2	TRBJ2-7	CSAREAGVSYEQYF	TGCAGTGCTAGGGAAGCGGGAGTATCCTACGAGCAGTACTTC
.	TRBV6-4	.	TRBJ2-7	CASSEAPQGF	TGTGCCAGCAGTGAAGCCCCTCAAGGCTTC
.	TRBV6-6	.	TRBJ1-4	CASSSRRVGAGTNEKLFF	TGTGCCAGCAGCTCCCGACGGGTGGGGGCTGGGACTAATGAAAAACTGTTTTTT
few	TRBV10-3	.	TRBJ1-1	CAISEVVNTEAFF	TGTGCCATCAGTGAGGTAGTGAACACTGAAGCTTTCTTT
few	TRBV6-1	.	TRBJ1-1	CASVIGGGVTEAFF	TGTGCCAGCGTCATAGGAGGGGGAGTCACTGAAGCTTTCTTT
.	TRBV28	.	TRBJ1-2	CASSLGSASRGLGGYTF	TGTGCCAGCAGCCTAGGGAGTGCCTCGCGGGGTTTAGGAGGCTACACCTTC
many	TRBV7-9	.	TRBJ1-5	CASSLLGSNQPQHF	TGTGCCAGCAGTTTATTGGGTAGCAATCAGCCCCAGCATTTT